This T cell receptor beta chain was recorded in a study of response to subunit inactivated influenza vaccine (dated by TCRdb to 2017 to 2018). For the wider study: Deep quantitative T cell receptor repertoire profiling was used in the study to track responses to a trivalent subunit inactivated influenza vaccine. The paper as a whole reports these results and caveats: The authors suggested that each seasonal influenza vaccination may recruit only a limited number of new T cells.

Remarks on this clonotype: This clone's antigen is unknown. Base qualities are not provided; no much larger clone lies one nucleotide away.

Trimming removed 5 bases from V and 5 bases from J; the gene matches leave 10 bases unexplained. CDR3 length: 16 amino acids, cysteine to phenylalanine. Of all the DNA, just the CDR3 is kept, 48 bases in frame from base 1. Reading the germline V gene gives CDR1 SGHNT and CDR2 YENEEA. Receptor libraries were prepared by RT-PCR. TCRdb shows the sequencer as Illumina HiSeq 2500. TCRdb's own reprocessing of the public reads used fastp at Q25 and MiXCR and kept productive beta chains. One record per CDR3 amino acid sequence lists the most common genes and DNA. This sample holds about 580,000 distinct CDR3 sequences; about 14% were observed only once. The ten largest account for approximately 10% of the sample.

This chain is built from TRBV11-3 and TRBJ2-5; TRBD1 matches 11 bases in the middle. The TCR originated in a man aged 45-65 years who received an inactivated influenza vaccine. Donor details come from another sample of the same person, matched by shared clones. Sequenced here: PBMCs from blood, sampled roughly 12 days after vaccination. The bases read TGTGCCAGCAGCCCGGGGACAGGGGGTCGTCGGGAGACCCAGTACTTC. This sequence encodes CASSPGTGGRRETQYF. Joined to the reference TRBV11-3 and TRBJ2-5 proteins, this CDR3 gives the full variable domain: EAGVVQSPRYKIIEKKQPVAFWCNPISGHNTLYWYLQNLGQGPELLIRYENEEAVDDSQLPKDRFSAERLKGVDSTLKIQPAELGDSAVYLCASSPGTGGRRETQYFGPGTRLLVL.